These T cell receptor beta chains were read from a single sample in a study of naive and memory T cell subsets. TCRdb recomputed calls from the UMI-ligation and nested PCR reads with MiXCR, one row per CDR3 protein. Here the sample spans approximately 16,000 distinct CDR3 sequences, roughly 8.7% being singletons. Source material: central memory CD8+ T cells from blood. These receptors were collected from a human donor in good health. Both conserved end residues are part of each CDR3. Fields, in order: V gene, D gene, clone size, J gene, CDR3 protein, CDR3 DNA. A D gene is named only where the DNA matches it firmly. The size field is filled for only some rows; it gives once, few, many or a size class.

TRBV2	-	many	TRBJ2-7	CASSLAEATYEQYF	TGTGCCAGCAGCTTAGCGGAGGCCACCTACGAGCAGTACTTC
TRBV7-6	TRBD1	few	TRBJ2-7	CASGPGQGAYEQYF	TGTGCCAGTGGACCGGGACAGGGGGCTTACGAGCAGTACTTC
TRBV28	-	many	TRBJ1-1	CASSFHDNTEAFF	TGTGCCAGCAGTTTCCACGATAACACTGAAGCTTTCTTT
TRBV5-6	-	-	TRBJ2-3	CASSLVPGGITDTQYF	TGTGCCAGCAGCTTGGTTCCAGGAGGTATCACAGATACGCAGTATTTT
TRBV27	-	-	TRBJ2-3	CASSLSGQTDTQYF	TGTGCCAGCAGTTTATCTGGACAGACAGATACGCAGTATTTT
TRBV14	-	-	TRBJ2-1	CASSQAIWGEQFF	TGTGCCAGCAGCCAAGCTATATGGGGTGAGCAGTTCTTC
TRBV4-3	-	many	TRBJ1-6	CASSQSSGRGSPLHF	TGCGCCAGCAGCCAAAGTTCGGGGCGGGGATCACCCCTCCACTTT
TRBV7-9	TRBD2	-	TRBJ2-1	CASSAQRLAGGTNEQFF	TGTGCCAGCAGCGCACAACGACTAGCGGGAGGTACGAATGAGCAGTTCTTC
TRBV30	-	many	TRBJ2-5	CAWSELIQDLKTQYF	TGTGCCTGGAGTGAACTCATACAAGATTTGAAGACCCAGTACTTC
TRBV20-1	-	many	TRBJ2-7	CSALTQGTYEQYF	TGCAGTGCTCTAACGCAGGGGACCTACGAGCAGTACTTC
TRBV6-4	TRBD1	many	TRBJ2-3	CASSDSTGADTQYF	TGTGCCAGCAGTGACTCGACAGGGGCAGATACGCAGTATTTT
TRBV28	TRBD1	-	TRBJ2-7	CASSLKRTGGEQYF	TGTGCCAGCAGTTTGAAGAGGACAGGGGGCGAGCAGTACTTC
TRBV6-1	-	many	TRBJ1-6	CASSEPRDGSPLHF	TGTGCCAGCAGTGAACCGCGGGATGGGTCACCCCTCCACTTT
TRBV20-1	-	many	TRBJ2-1	CSAASGGSSYNEQFF	TGCAGTGCTGCTTCGGGCGGAAGCTCCTACAATGAGCAGTTCTTC
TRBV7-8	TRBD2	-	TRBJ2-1	CASSPLAGGRVSYNEQFF	TGTGCCAGCAGCCCCCTAGCGGGAGGGCGGGTATCCTACAATGAGCAGTTCTTC
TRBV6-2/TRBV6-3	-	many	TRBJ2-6	CASSRSSGANVLTF	TGTGCCAGCAGTCGATCCTCTGGGGCCAACGTCCTGACTTTC
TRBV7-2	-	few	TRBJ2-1	CASSSSSNWRGFSYNEQFF	TGTGCCAGCAGCTCCTCCTCCAACTGGCGGGGATTCTCCTACAATGAGCAGTTCTTC
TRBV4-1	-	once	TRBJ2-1	CASSQDLADYNEQFF	TGCGCCAGCAGCCAAGATCTAGCAGACTACAATGAGCAGTTCTTC
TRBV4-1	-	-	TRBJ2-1	CASSQVSAGNEQFF	TGCGCCAGCAGCCAAGTTAGCGCCGGTAATGAGCAGTTCTTC
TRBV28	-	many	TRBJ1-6	CATKLSSYNSPLHF	TGTGCCACCAAACTAAGCTCCTATAATTCACCCCTCCACTTT
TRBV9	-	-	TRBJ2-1	CASSEVGVGNEQFF	TGTGCCAGCAGCGAGGTAGGGGTAGGCAATGAGCAGTTCTTC
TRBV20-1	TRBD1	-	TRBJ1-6	CSALTGGPTPSPLHF	TGCAGTGCGCTTACAGGGGGTCCCACCCCTTCACCCCTCCACTTT
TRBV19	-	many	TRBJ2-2	CASIDGAGELFF	TGTGCCAGTATAGATGGAGCCGGGGAGCTGTTTTTT
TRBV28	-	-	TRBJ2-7	CASSLLPQSAEQYF	TGTGCCAGCAGTTTATTACCCCAATCGGCAGAGCAGTACTTC
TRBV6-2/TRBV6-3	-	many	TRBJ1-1	CASSLLEFGLTF	TGTGCCAGCAGTCTACTAGAATTCGGCCTCACGTTT
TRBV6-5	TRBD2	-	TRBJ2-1	CASRLASGFYNEQFF	TGTGCCAGCAGATTAGCTAGCGGCTTTTACAATGAGCAGTTCTTC
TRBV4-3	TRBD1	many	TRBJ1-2	CASSNGQGGNGYTF	TGCGCCAGCAGCAACGGACAGGGAGGGAATGGCTACACCTTC
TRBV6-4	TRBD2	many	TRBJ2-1	CASSELAGGGNEQFF	TGTGCCAGCAGTGAACTAGCGGGAGGCGGGAATGAGCAGTTCTTC
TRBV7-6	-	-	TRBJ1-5	CASRSSRDGPNQPQHF	TGTGCCAGCAGGTCCTCACGGGACGGTCCCAATCAGCCCCAGCATTTT
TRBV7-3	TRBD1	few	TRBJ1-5	CASSQNRGLGNQPQHF	TGTGCCAGCAGCCAGAACAGGGGGCTCGGCAATCAGCCCCAGCATTTT
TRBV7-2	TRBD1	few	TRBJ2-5	CASSLQVWTGEETQYF	TGTGCCAGCAGCTTACAGGTTTGGACAGGGGAAGAGACCCAGTACTTC
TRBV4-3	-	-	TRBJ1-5	CASSQDRSPWQPQHF	TGCGCCAGCAGCCAAGATAGATCCCCTTGGCAGCCCCAGCATTTT
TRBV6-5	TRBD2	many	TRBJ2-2	CASSYNPEREWGTGELFF	TGTGCCAGCAGTTACAACCCTGAGCGGGAGTGGGGAACCGGGGAGCTGTTTTTT
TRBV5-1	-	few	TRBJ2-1	CASSDGNEQFF	TGCGCCAGCAGCGATGGCAATGAGCAGTTCTTC
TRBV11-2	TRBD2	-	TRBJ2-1	CASSTGLAGSNEQFF	TGTGCCAGCAGCACGGGACTAGCGGGTAGCAATGAGCAGTTCTTC
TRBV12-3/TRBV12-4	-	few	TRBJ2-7	CASSTGPWEQYF	TGTGCCAGCAGTACAGGGCCCTGGGAGCAGTACTTC
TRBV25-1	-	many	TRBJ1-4	CASSESTTGNEKLFF	TGTGCCAGCAGTGAATCAACGACGGGGAATGAAAAACTGTTTTTT
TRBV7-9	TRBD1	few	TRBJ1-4	CASSETGGSEKLFF	TGTGCCAGCAGCGAGACAGGGGGGAGTGAAAAACTGTTTTTT
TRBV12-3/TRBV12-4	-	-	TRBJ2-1	CASSSLRMQGRDEQFF	TGTGCCAGCAGTTCCCTCCGCATGCAGGGAAGAGATGAGCAGTTCTTC
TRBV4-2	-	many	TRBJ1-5	CASSQDRGASQPQHF	TGTGCCAGCAGCCAAGATAGAGGGGCATCTCAGCCCCAGCATTTT
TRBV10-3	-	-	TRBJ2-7	CAISESRARRSSYEQYF	TGTGCCATCAGTGAGTCGAGGGCCAGGAGGAGCTCCTACGAGCAGTACTTC
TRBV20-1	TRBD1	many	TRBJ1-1	CSAIGETGVTEAFF	TGCAGTGCTATAGGGGAGACAGGGGTGACTGAAGCTTTCTTT
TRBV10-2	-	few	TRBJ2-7	CASSESYEQYF	TGCGCCAGCAGCGAATCCTACGAGCAGTACTTC
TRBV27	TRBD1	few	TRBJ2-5	CASSLTGAETQYF	TGTGCCAGCAGTCTTACAGGGGCAGAGACCCAGTACTTC
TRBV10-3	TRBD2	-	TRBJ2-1	CAISEPDLSGGGNEQFF	TGTGCCATCAGTGAGCCTGATCTGTCGGGGGGGGGCAATGAGCAGTTCTTC
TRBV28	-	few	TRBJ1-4	CASSFPTFEGPEHEKLFF	TGTGCCAGCAGTTTCCCCACTTTTGAGGGGCCGGAGCATGAAAAACTGTTTTTT
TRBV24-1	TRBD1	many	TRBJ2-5	CATSDLARGKETQYF	TGTGCCACCAGTGATTTGGCCAGGGGGAAGGAGACCCAGTACTTC
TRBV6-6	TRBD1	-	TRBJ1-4	CASTPGQGLGTNEKLFF	TGTGCCAGCACCCCGGGACAGGGGTTAGGAACTAATGAAAAACTGTTTTTT
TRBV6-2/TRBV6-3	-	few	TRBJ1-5	CASRRQIDSNQPQHF	TGTGCCAGCAGACGACAGATTGATAGCAATCAGCCCCAGCATTTT
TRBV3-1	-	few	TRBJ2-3	CASSQDREDADTQYF	TGTGCCAGCAGCCAAGATAGGGAGGATGCAGATACGCAGTATTTT
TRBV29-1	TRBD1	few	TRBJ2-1	CSVVSDRVYNEQFF	TGCAGCGTTGTATCGGACAGGGTCTACAATGAGCAGTTCTTC
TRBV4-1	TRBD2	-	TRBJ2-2	CASSQGLASTGELFF	TGCGCCAGCAGCCAGGGACTAGCTAGCACCGGGGAGCTGTTTTTT
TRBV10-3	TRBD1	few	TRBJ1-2	CAILYKQGTNYGYTF	TGTGCCATCCTTTACAAACAGGGGACTAACTATGGCTACACCTTC
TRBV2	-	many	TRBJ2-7	CASSEAVTTYEQYF	TGTGCCAGCAGTGAAGCGGTGACAACCTACGAGCAGTACTTC
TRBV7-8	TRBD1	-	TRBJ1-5	CASSLEGSGGPQHF	TGTGCCAGCAGCTTAGAGGGCTCAGGGGGGCCCCAGCATTTT